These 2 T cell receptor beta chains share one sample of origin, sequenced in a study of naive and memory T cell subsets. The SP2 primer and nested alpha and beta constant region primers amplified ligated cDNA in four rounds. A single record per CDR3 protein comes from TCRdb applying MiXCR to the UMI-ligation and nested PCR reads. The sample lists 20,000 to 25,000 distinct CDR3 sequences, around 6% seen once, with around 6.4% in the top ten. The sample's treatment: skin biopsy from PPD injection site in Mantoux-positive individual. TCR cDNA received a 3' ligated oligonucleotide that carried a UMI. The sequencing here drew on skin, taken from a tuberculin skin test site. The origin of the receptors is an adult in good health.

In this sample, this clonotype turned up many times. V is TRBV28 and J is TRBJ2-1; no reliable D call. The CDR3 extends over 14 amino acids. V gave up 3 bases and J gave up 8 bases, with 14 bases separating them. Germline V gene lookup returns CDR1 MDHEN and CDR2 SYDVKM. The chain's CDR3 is CASSLRHPLHEQFF. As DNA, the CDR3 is TGTGCCAGCAGTTTGAGACACCCTTTGCATGAGCAGTTCTTC.

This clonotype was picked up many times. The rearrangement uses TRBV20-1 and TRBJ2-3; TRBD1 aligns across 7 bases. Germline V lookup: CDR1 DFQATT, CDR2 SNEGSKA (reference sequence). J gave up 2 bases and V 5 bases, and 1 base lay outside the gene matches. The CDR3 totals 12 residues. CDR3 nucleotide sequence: TGCAGTGCTGGGACAGTCACAGATACGCAGTATTTT. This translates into CSAGTVTDTQYF.